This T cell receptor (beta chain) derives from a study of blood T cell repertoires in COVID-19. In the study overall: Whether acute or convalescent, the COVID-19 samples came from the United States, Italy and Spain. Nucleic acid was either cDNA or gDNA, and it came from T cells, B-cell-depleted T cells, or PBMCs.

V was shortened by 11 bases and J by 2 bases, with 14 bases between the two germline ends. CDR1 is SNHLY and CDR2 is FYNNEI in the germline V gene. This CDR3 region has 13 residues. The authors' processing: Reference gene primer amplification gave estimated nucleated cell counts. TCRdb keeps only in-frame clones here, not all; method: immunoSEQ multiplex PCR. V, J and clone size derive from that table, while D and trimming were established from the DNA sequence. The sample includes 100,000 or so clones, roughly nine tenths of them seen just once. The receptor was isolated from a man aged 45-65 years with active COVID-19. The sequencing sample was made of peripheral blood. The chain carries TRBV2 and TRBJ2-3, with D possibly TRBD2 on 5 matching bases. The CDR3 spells CAAEREFTDTQYF. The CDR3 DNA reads TGTGCCGCGGAGAGGGAGTTCACAGATACGCAGTATTTT. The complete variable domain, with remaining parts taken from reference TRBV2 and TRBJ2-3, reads EPEVTQTPSHQVTQMGQEVILRCVPISNHLYFYWYRQILGQKVEFLVSFYNNEISEKSEIFDDQFSVERPDGSNFTLKIRSTKLEDSAMYFCAAEREFTDTQYFGPGTRLTVL.